The entry that follows covers one TCR beta chain sequence. The data were obtained in a study of blood T cells in healthy people across ages. Alongside a J-beta primer mix, a sample-barcoded 5' primer served in a second PCR lasting about 6 to 12 cycles. Each sample provided no less than 2.5 million CDR3-containing paired-end reads. TCRdb re-called the 5' RACE reads through MiXCR, storing one row per CDR3 protein. The sample consists of around 800,000 distinct CDR3 sequences, about 62% of them appearing once. Total RNA was isolated from each sample in quantities of at least 6 micrograms. The germline gives CDR1 DFQATT, CDR2 SNEGSKA (reference sequence). The CDR3 spans 17 residues. Trimming took 0 bases from V and 1 from J, leaving 16 bases between them.

The chain is built from TRBV20-1 and TRBJ2-1, with D possibly matching TRBD2 (5 bases). The receptor comes from a man aged 25 to 45 in good health. Sequencing was done on a sample of blood. In nucleotides, the CDR3 is TGCAGTGCTAGAGATCTGCGGGCCGGCCAATCCTACAATGAGCAGTTCTTC. Translating gives CSARDLRAGQSYNEQFF.